A selection of T cell receptor beta chains follows, all from one sample in a study of blood T cell repertoires in COVID-19. Sequenced by immunoSEQ multiplex PCR; TCRdb stores in-frame clones only, minus some. The table has approximately 350,000 clones, 80% to 90% seen once. The sequenced sample consisted of PBMCs or T cells enriched from blood (not recorded which). The origin of the receptors is a young man who had recovered from COVID-19. CDR3s leave out the opening cysteine and the closing phenylalanine or tryptophan.

TRBV19	TRBJ2-5	ASSTGTNAGETQY
TRBV7-9	TRBJ1-1	ASSFRPGKMNTEAF
TRBV3-1/TRBV3-2	TRBJ2-7	ASSRGQLLYEQY
TRBV3-1/TRBV3-2	TRBJ2-1	ASSPRGLAGGLPSYNEQF
TRBV27	TRBJ1-2	ASSFLPGGIDGYT
TRBV27	TRBJ2-7	ASSHPAGGNEQY
TRBV18	TRBJ1-4	ASSPNPGTGDGIEKLF
TRBV5-1	TRBJ2-2	ASSSHAKAPNTGELF
TRBV7-2	TRBJ2-3	ASSLRQVADTQY
TRBV30	TRBJ2-7	AWSVGLVGRRDEQY
TRBV2	TRBJ2-7	ASTQTLPYEQY
TRBV27	TRBJ1-1	ASRETGGTEAF
TRBV6-5	TRBJ2-3	ASSPGFTDTQY
TRBV18	TRBJ1-1	ASSPGQGDPTIF
TRBV28	TRBJ1-6	ASSTRTGHNSPLH
TRBV6-5	TRBJ2-7	ASSFGLAEQY
TRBV6-5	TRBJ2-1	ASSTLVGNEQF
TRBV30	TRBJ2-2	ASRGGNTGELF
TRBV15	TRBJ2-2	ATSRERGATNTGELF
TRBV9	TRBJ2-2	ASSIQQGYGTGELF
TRBV20-1	TRBJ2-7	SASNVGEQY
TRBV9	TRBJ2-4	ASSPEAYKNIQY
TRBV2	TRBJ2-2	ATKPPGTGHTGELF
TRBV7-8	TRBJ2-1	ASSPRVYNEQF
TRBV18	TRBJ1-6	ASSPRRADSPLH
TRBV29-1	TRBJ1-3	SVPLGNTIY
TRBV28	TRBJ2-5	ASSRLQETQY
TRBV2	TRBJ2-3	ASSRGGQDTQY
TRBV25-1	TRBJ2-1	ASSSDSGQTYNEQF
TRBV5-5	TRBJ2-1	ASSLPSSSSYNEQF
TRBV6-5	TRBJ2-1	ASSYSYSNEQF
TRBV2	TRBJ2-3	ASSERQGSADTQY
TRBV7-2	TRBJ1-1	ASSNPTGEKAF
TRBV6-5	TRBJ1-5	ASSQTGTGFNSQH
TRBV7-3	TRBJ1-4	ASSQDFSRREKLF
TRBV11-2	TRBJ1-5	ASSLGQFNQPQH
TRBV25-1	TRBJ1-1	ASSEQGGAFEAF
TRBV18	TRBJ1-6	ASSPPQGQRNSPLH
TRBV5-6	TRBJ1-2	ASSSAGGDAVSDYGYT
TRBV2	TRBJ2-2	ASRSREGSRELF
TRBV6-1	TRBJ1-3	ASSVGQPASGNTIY
TRBV7-9	TRBJ2-7	ASSQDTGTAL
TRBV5-1	TRBJ2-5	ASRSAVIAGAQETQY
TRBV28	TRBJ1-1	ASSTDRGLYAEAF
TRBV3-1/TRBV3-2	TRBJ2-7	ASSPQGLEQY
TRBV3-1/TRBV3-2	TRBJ1-6	ASSFRDNASPLH
TRBV5-4	TRBJ1-3	ASSLQGSSGNTIY
TRBV10-3	TRBJ2-5	AIGTGAVVETQY
TRBV11-2	TRBJ1-5	ASSLQAGINQPQH
TRBV6-2/TRBV6-3	TRBJ1-2	ASSQTRYGYT
TRBV11-3	TRBJ2-5	ASSQGLGGPETQY
TRBV27	TRBJ1-1	ASSLLCQFEAF
TRBV27	TRBJ2-1	ASSLRGTSTYNEQF
TRBV3-1/TRBV3-2	TRBJ1-3	ASSDPVGGGNTIY
TRBV28	TRBJ2-7	ASTSQGIDYEQY
TRBV6-5	TRBJ1-2	ASSYADGGQYYGYT
TRBV11-3	TRBJ2-1	ASSPRDSYNEQF
TRBV13	TRBJ2-1	ASSILSGNEQF